Below are 13 T cell receptor beta chains sequenced from a single sample in a study of blood T cell repertoires in COVID-19. Sequenced by immunoSEQ multiplex PCR; TCRdb stores in-frame clones only, minus some. The sample consists of about 97,000 clones, roughly 86% of them appearing once. The sample taken for sequencing was peripheral blood. The receptor source for this set is a man aged 45-65 years with active or convalescent COVID-19.

This rearrangement joins TRBV15 to TRBJ1-2; 8 positions agree with TRBD1. The CDR3 has 14 residues. Trimming cost V 5 bases and J 7 bases; bases outside gene matches: 9. The V gene's germline CDR1 is LNHNV and CDR2 YYDKDF (reference sequence). CDR3 in amino acids: CATSRTGSESGYTF. CDR3 nucleotide sequence: TGTGCCACCAGCCGGACAGGGTCTGAGAGTGGCTACACCTTC. The complete variable domain, with remaining parts taken from reference TRBV15 and TRBJ1-2, reads DAMVIQNPRYQVTQFGKPVTLSCSQTLNHNVMYWYQQKSSQAPKLLFHYYDKDFNNEADTPDNFQSRRPNTSFCFLDIRSPGLGDTAMYLCATSRTGSESGYTFGSGTRLTVV.

The V and J genes are TRBV11-2 and TRBJ1-6, with a possible D match to TRBD1 (6 bases). This CDR3 has 16 residues. Trimming took 0 bases from V and 7 from J, leaving 13 bases between them. CDR1 is SGHAT, CDR2 FQNNGV, per germline. The CDR3 region is CASSLEAGTKNSPLHF. CDR3 DNA sequence: TGTGCCAGCAGCTTAGAAGCTGGGACAAAAAATTCACCCCTCCACTTT. The full variable domain, its missing parts supplied by reference TRBV11-2 and TRBJ1-6, is EAGVAQSPRYKIIEKRQSVAFWCNPISGHATLYWYQQILGQGPKLLIQFQNNGVVDDSQLPKDRFSAERLKGVDSTLKIQPAKLEDSAVYLCASSLEAGTKNSPLHFGNGTRLTVT.

The chain's CDR3 is CASSAGSRGRGGANVLTF. CDR3 DNA sequence: TGTGCCAGCAGCGCAGGGAGTAGGGGGCGAGGTGGGGCCAACGTCCTGACTTTC. The chain uses TRBV9 and TRBJ2-6; 7 bases are shared with TRBD1. The junction had 12 bases not matched to a gene; V was cut back by 3 bases and J by 3 bases. The CDR3 is made up of 18 amino acids. Per germline, CDR1 SGDLS and CDR2 YYNGEE.

The chain combines TRBV11-3 with TRBJ2-7; no clear D. This CDR3 is built from 13 residues. In germline, CDR1 is SGHNT, CDR2 YENEEA. The ends were cut back, 5 bases at V and 4 bases at J, with 12 bases in the middle. CDR3 nucleotide sequence: TGTGCCAGCAGCGCGTACAGTGAGTACGAGCAGTACTTC. Its translation is CASSAYSEYEQYF.

The gene calls are TRBV11-2 and TRBJ1-5, with D perhaps TRBD1 (6 bases). CDR3 length: 14 amino acids. V was pared by 5 bases and J by 0 bases, with 8 bases between. Per germline, CDR1 SGHAT and CDR2 FQNNGV. CDR3 DNA: TGTGCCAGCAGCGCGGACAGTAGCAATCAGCCCCAGCATTTT. Amino acids: CASSADSSNQPQHF.

The chain links TRBV15 to TRBJ2-5, with D possibly TRBD2 on 5 matching bases. Trimming removed 8 bases from V and 1 base from J, with 17 bases in between. CDR3 length: 15 residues. Per germline, CDR1 LNHNV and CDR2 YYDKDF (reference sequence). CDR3 sequence reads: CATGEMLGSQETQYF. The DNA of the CDR3 is TGTGCCACCGGTGAAATGCTGGGGAGCCAAGAGACCCAGTACTTC.

The V and J genes are TRBV19 and TRBJ1-3; D gene ambiguous. Germline V CDR1 and CDR2: LNHDA, SQIVND (reference sequence). The V and J ends lost 2 bases and 9 bases respectively, with 11 bases between them. The CDR3 sequence is 13 residues long. CDR3 sequence (DNA): TGTGCCAGTAGTATACCCCCGCGCGGCACCATATATTTT. Translation: CASSIPPRGTIYF.

The rearrangement uses TRBV24-1 and TRBJ2-3; TRBD1 agrees at 9 bases. Unmatched junction bases numbered 6, after V lost 3 bases and J lost 3 bases. The CDR3 length is 16 residues. CDR1 is KGHDR, CDR2 SFDVKD, per germline. CDR3 loop: CATSDRQGEVTDTQYF. The CDR3 nucleotides are TGTGCCACCAGTGATCGACAGGGGGAGGTGACAGATACGCAGTATTTT.

The gene calls are TRBV12-3 or TRBV12-4 and TRBJ1-1; a possible D gene is TRBD1 (5 bases). The CDR3 has 13 amino acids. The V gene lost 7 bases and the J gene lost 4 bases, with 13 bases spanning the gap. CDR3 region: CASTWGETTEAFF. The CDR3 DNA sequence: TGTGCCAGCACCTGGGGGGAAACCACTGAAGCTTTCTTT.

This sequence joins TRBV6-5 and TRBJ2-7; D gene ambiguous. CDR1 and CDR2 from the germline V gene are MNHEY and SVGAGI. This CDR3 region has 13 residues. Deletions cut 5 bases from V and 4 bases from J, with 12 bases between. CDR3 amino acids: CASSIRLDYEQYF. CDR3 nucleotide sequence: TGTGCCAGCAGTATACGACTGGATTACGAGCAGTACTTC.

This chain joins TRBV4-1 and TRBJ2-7; 7 nucleotides match TRBD2. Per germline, CDR1 MGHRA and CDR2 YSYEKL. There are 12 residues in the CDR3. The trim removed 3 bases at V and 12 bases at J, leaving 8 bases unmatched. CDR3 coding DNA: TGCGCCAGCAGCCACTCTGGGGGGGTTCTGTACGTC. Translation: CASSHSGGVLYV.

This clone was picked up a small number of times. V is TRBV3-1 (or the pseudogene TRBV3-2) and J is TRBJ1-5, with 9 bases aligning to TRBD1. Trimming cost V 1 base and J 6 bases; bases outside gene matches: 7. CDR3 length: 16 amino acids. Looked up from germline, CDR1 is LGHDT and CDR2 is YNNKEL (reference sequence). This CDR3 is CASSQGRQGVGQPQHF. CDR3 in DNA: TGTGCCAGCAGCCAAGGGCGACAGGGGGTAGGTCAGCCCCAGCATTTT.

The rearrangement uses TRBV18 and TRBJ1-5; no firm D call. Germline assignment: CDR1 KGHSH and CDR2 LQKENI. The CDR3 extends over 15 amino acids. V lost 5 bases and J lost 1, with 12 bases in between. This CDR3 is CASSTDGISNQPQHF. Here the CDR3 DNA reads TGTGCCAGCTCAACGGACGGGATCAGCAATCAGCCCCAGCATTTT.